The 18 T cell receptor beta chains below were found in one sample sequenced in a study of cytomegalovirus exposure and HLA in healthy donors. Profiled with immunoSEQ multiplex PCR; TCRdb holds only in-frame clones, not every one. The table has some 50,000 clones, 94% seen once. The sample consisted of PBMCs. The receptor source for this set is a woman aged 18-35 years in good health and CMV-seropositive.

The chain employs TRBV29-1 and TRBJ2-2; weak D call: TRBD1 (5 bases). V was trimmed by 3 bases and J by 2 bases, leaving 7 bases between them. Germline V gene lookup returns CDR1 SQVTM and CDR2 ANQGSEA. CDR3 length: 13 amino acids. The CDR3 DNA follows: TGCAGCGTTGACAGGGCTAACACCGGGGAGCTGTTTTTT. Its translation: CSVDRANTGELFF.

The V call is TRBV28, the J call TRBJ2-5, with 7 nucleotides matching TRBD1. Germline CDR1 is MDHEN and CDR2 is SYDVKM. CDR3 length equals 14 residues. J lost 1 base, V lost 5 bases, and 4 bases had no gene match. CDR3 sequence (DNA): TGTGCCAGCAGTCGTACAGGGGTCCAAGAGACCCAGTACTTC. Translation gives CASSRTGVQETQYF.

J is TRBJ2-1 and V is TRBV10-3; 7 bases fit TRBD2. The CDR3 loop spans 15 amino acids. J gave up 5 bases and V 7 bases, and 11 bases lay outside the gene matches. From germline, CDR1 is ENHRY and CDR2 SYGVKD. For the CDR3, the DNA is TGTGCCATCAAAAGTGGCGGGAGTGAAAACAATGAGCAGTTCTTC. Amino acids: CAIKSGGSENNEQFF.

The V gene is TRBV15, the J gene TRBJ2-3, with 9 bases identical to TRBD2. CDR1 is LNHNV and CDR2 is YYDKDF in the germline V gene (reference sequence). The CDR3 runs 17 residues. V trimming: 0 bases; J trimming: 5 bases; junction bases outside the gene matches: 9. The CDR3 loop is CATSRDSGSGSGDTQYF. In nucleotides, the CDR3 is TGTGCCACCAGCAGAGATTCCGGTAGCGGGAGTGGAGATACGCAGTATTTT.

This clone was observed once. The V call is TRBV15, the J call TRBJ1-4, with TRBD1 matching 10 bases. The trim removed 0 bases at V and 11 bases at J, leaving 6 bases unmatched. The CDR3 length is 15 residues. Germline CDR1 is LNHNV and CDR2 is YYDKDF (reference sequence). The CDR3 nucleotides are TGTGCCACCAGCAGAGAGGAGACAGGGGGCTGGAAACTGTTTTTT. Translation gives CATSREETGGWKLFF.

The chain is built from TRBV5-8 and TRBJ2-1, with 8 bases matching TRBD2. Per the germline V gene, CDR1 is SGHTS and CDR2 is YDEGEE. V gave up 2 bases and J gave up 9 bases; unmatched junction bases: 13. The CDR3 runs to 16 residues. The DNA for the CDR3 is TGTGCCAGCAGCTTCTCCCCCGGGACTAGAAGCATTGAGCAGTTCTTC. Protein product: CASSFSPGTRSIEQFF.

The chain carries TRBV4-1 and TRBJ2-1; 16 nucleotides line up with TRBD2. Germline V lookup: CDR1 MGHRA, CDR2 YSYEKL. The CDR3 covers 20 residues. J lost 1 base, V lost 0 bases, and 6 bases had no gene match. CDR3 region: CASSQDPGLAGGWSYNEQFF. The CDR3 DNA reads as TGCGCCAGCAGCCAAGACCCGGGACTAGCGGGAGGGTGGTCCTACAATGAGCAGTTCTTC.

The rearrangement links TRBV19 to TRBJ2-7; 7 bases match TRBD1. The CDR3 extends over 14 amino acids. Germline CDR1 LNHDA, CDR2 SQIVND (reference sequence). Trimming at V came to 6 bases and at J to 2 bases, leaving 7 bases not matched to a gene. The CDR3, as DNA: TGTGCCAGTAGGAGGGACAGAACCGCCTACGAGCAGTACTTC. As protein: CASRRDRTAYEQYF.

The DNA for the CDR3 is TGTGCCAGCAGCCCGTCGGACAGTCCTTTGCCCTACAATGAGCAGTTCTTC. Encoded protein: CASSPSDSPLPYNEQFF. The chain joins TRBV7-2 to TRBJ2-1; D possibly corresponds to TRBD1 (6 bases). The CDR3 totals 17 residues. Trimming left V 5 bases short and J 2 bases short, with 19 bases between. Germline V gene sequence: CDR1 SGHTA, CDR2 FQGNSA.

In this sample, this clone turned up once. The chain has TRBV7-2 and TRBJ1-6; D perhaps matches TRBD1 (5 bases). The CDR3 is 17 residues long. V lost 3 bases and J 7 bases, leaving 19 bases between the germline ends. Germline-derived CDR1 and CDR2 are SGHTA and FQGNSA. CDR3 DNA: TGTGCCAGCAGCTTTTTACGGGGCGGAGGGACCAATTCACCCCTCCACTTT. Translation: CASSFLRGGGTNSPLHF.

V usage is TRBV6-1 and J usage is TRBJ1-2; D might be TRBD1 (6 bases). The CDR3 is made up of 15 amino acids. Germline CDR1 MNHNS, CDR2 SASEGT. Trimming removed 7 bases from V and 8 bases from J, with 23 bases in between. This chain's CDR3 is CASTLRPGHVEGYTF. The CDR3 bases are TGTGCCAGCACCCTACGTCCGGGACACGTCGAGGGCTACACCTTC.

This clone has a single count. The chain combines TRBV7-9 with TRBJ1-2; 9 nucleotides agree with TRBD1. V shed 5 bases and J 1 base; nucleotides not matched to a gene: 2. Looked up from germline, CDR1 is SEHNR and CDR2 is FQNEAQ (reference sequence). CDR3 length: 14 amino acids. The CDR3 region has the DNA TGTGCCAGCAGCCGGGACAGGGATAACTATGGCTACACCTTC. This codes for CASSRDRDNYGYTF. The variable domain in full, with the rest retrieved from reference TRBV7-9 and TRBJ1-2, is DTGVSQNPRHKITKRGQNVTFRCDPISEHNRLYWYRQTLGQGPEFLTYFQNEAQLEKSRLLSDRFSAERPKGSFSTLEIQRTEQGDSAMYLCASSRDRDNYGYTFGSGTRLTVV.

Notes on this clone: Other nucleotide sequences from this sample produce the same CDR3. CDR3 in DNA: TGTGCCAGCAGCTTAGGGCTAGCGGGAGGAACAGATACGCAGTATTTT. The encoded protein is CASSLGLAGGTDTQYF. This sequence joins TRBV7-9 and TRBJ2-3; 11 nucleotides align to TRBD2. This CDR3 contains 16 residues. Germline CDR1 and CDR2: SEHNR and FQNEAQ (reference sequence). V shed 1 base and J 3 bases; nucleotides not matched to a gene: 3.

CDR3: CASSLGLAGAFGELFF. The DNA of the CDR3 is TGTGCCAGCAGCCTCGGACTAGCGGGAGCCTTCGGGGAGCTGTTTTTT. The chain employs TRBV5-6 and TRBJ2-2, with 13 bases fitting TRBD2. Trimming at V came to 4 bases and at J to 7 bases, leaving 7 bases not matched to a gene. The CDR3 covers 16 residues. The germline V gene encodes CDR1 SGHDT and CDR2 YYEEEE.

The rearrangement joins TRBV9 to TRBJ2-3; 15 bases line up with TRBD2. CDR1 is SGDLS, CDR2 YYNGEE, per germline. The CDR3 extends over 17 amino acids. V lost 0 bases, J lost 6 bases, and 5 bases stayed unmatched. This CDR3 reads CASSVDAGLAGGDTQYF. In DNA, the CDR3 is TGTGCCAGCAGCGTAGACGCCGGACTAGCGGGAGGGGATACGCAGTATTTT.

The CDR3 loop reads CASSIYGNTEAFF. DNA of the CDR3: TGTGCCAGTAGTATCTACGGGAACACTGAAGCTTTCTTT. The chain has TRBV19 and TRBJ1-1; no clear D. The CDR3 totals 13 residues. V was shortened by 3 bases and J by 1 base, with 6 bases between the two germline ends. Germline assignment: CDR1 LNHDA and CDR2 SQIVND (reference sequence).

V usage is TRBV28 and J usage is TRBJ2-2, with D possibly being TRBD1 (6 bases). This CDR3 has 15 residues. The germline V gene has CDR1 MDHEN and CDR2 SYDVKM. V gave up 9 bases and J gave up 7 bases, with 21 bases separating them. CDR3 bases: TGTGCCAGTACCCTACAGGGCTTTAACGGCGGGGAGCTGTTTTTT. Its protein is CASTLQGFNGGELFF.

This chain joins TRBV5-1 and TRBJ2-2, with TRBD2 identical over 8 bases. The CDR3 spans 14 residues. From germline, CDR1 is SGHRS and CDR2 YFSETQ. Trimming at V came to 6 bases and at J to 5 bases, leaving 6 bases not matched to a gene. Here the CDR3 reads CASKEASGTGELFF. The CDR3 region has the DNA TGCGCCAGCAAGGAGGCTAGCGGGACCGGGGAGCTGTTTTTT.